Described below is a single T cell receptor (beta chain) sequence and its context. The data originate from a study of sequential checkpoint blockade in melanoma. Study overall: Both treatment sequences were followed by maintenance nivolumab.

Only in-frame clones appear in the TCRdb table, and some are missing; sequencing was by immunoSEQ multiplex PCR. The profile shows 35,000 to 45,000 clones, 70% to 90% of them singletons. Noted treatment: randomized to nivolumab then ipilimumab (arm A) or the reverse (arm B). Patients had received no earlier DNA-damaging chemotherapy. From thawed PBMCs, live CD3+CD8+ cells negative for CD19 and CD56 were sorted. The CDR3 spans 14 residues. Germline V lookup: CDR1 SNHLY, CDR2 FYNNEI. Trimming took 5 bases from V and 8 from J; bases not matched to a gene: 8. The gene calls are TRBV2 and TRBJ2-2; 7 bases fit TRBD2. This TCR derives from a human donor with melanoma. The sequencing used CD8+ T cells sorted from blood (inferred from file names), collected from a patient given nivolumab and ipilimumab in sequence. The CDR3 region is CASSSGEWGGELFF. For the CDR3, the DNA is TGTGCCAGCAGTAGCGGGGAGTGGGGGGGGGAGCTGTTTTTT.